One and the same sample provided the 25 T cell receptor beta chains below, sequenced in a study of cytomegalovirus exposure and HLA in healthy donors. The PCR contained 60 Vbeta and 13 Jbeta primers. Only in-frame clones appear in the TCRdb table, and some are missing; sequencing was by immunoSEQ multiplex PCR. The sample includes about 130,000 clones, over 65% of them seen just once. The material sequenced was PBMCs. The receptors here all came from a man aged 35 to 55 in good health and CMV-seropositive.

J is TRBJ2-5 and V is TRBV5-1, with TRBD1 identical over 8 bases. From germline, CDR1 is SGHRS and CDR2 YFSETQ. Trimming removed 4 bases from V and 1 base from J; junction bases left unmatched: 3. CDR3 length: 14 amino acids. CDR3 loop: CASSKGQVQETQYF. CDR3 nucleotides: TGCGCCAGCAGCAAGGGACAGGTCCAAGAGACCCAGTACTTC.

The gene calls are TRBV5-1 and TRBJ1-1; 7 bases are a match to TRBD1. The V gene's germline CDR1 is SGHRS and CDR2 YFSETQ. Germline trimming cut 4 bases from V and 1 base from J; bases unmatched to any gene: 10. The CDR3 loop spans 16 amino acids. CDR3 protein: CASSVNRGRTNTEAFF. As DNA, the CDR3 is TGCGCCAGCAGCGTCAACAGGGGCCGAACGAACACTGAAGCTTTCTTT.

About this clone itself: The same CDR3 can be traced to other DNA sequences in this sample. The CDR3 protein is CAWSKQGNQPQHF. The CDR3 bases are TGTGCCTGGAGTAAACAGGGGAATCAGCCCCAGCATTTT. The V call is TRBV30, the J call TRBJ1-5; 7 nucleotides align to TRBD1. Germline CDR1 is GTSNPN and CDR2 is SVGIG (reference sequence). This CDR3 comprises 13 residues. The V gene end was trimmed by 2 bases and the J gene end by 4 bases; junction bases not matched to a gene: 2.

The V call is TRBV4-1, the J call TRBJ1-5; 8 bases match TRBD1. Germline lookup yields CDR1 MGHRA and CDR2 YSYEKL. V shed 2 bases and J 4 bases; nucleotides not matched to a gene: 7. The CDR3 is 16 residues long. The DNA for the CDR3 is TGCGCCAGCAGCCAATTCGGACAGGGACCAAATCAGCCCCAGCATTTT. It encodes CASSQFGQGPNQPQHF.

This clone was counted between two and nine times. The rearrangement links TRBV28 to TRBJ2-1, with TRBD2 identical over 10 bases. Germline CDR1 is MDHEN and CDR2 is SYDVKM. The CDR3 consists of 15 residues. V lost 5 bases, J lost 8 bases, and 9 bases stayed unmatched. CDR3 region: CASSVTGTSVHEQFF. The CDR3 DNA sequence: TGTGCCAGCAGTGTTACCGGGACTAGCGTCCATGAGCAGTTCTTC. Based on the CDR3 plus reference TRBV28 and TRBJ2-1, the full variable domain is DVKVTQSSRYLVKRTGEKVFLECVQDMDHENMFWYRQDPGLGLRLIYFSYDVKMKEKGDIPEGYSVSREKKERFSLILESASTNQTSMYLCASSVTGTSVHEQFFGPGTRLTVL.

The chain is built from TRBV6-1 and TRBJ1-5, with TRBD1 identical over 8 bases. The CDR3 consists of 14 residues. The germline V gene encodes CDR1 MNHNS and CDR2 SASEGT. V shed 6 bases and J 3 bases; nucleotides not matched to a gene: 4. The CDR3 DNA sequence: TGTGCCAGCAGGGGGACAGGACCCAATCAGCCCCAGCATTTT. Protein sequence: CASRGTGPNQPQHF.

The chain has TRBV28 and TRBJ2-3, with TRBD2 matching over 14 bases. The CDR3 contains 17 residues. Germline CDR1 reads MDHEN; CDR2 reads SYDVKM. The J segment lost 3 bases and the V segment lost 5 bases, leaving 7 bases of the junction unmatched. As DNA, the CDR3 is TGTGCCAGCAGTCCCCCGGGACTAGCGGGAGATACAGATACGCAGTATTTT. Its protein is CASSPPGLAGDTDTQYF.

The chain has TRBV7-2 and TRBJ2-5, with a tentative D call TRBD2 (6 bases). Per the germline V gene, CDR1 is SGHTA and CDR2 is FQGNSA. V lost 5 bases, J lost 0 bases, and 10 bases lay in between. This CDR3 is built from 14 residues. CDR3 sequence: CASSAGRNQETQYF. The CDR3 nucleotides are TGTGCCAGCAGCGCGGGACGGAACCAAGAGACCCAGTACTTC.

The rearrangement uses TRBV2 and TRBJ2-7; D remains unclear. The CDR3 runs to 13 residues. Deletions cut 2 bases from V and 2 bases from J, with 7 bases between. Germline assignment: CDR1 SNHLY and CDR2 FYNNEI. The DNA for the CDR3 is TGTGCCAGCAGTGAAAGACTCCCCTACGAGCAGTACTTC. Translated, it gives CASSERLPYEQYF.

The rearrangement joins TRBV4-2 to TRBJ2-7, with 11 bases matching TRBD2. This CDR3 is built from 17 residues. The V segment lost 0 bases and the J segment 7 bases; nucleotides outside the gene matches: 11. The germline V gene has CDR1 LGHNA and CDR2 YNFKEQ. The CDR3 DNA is TGTGCCAGCAGCCAAGATGGGGAACTAGCGGGAGTATGGGAGCAGTACTTC. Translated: CASSQDGELAGVWEQYF.

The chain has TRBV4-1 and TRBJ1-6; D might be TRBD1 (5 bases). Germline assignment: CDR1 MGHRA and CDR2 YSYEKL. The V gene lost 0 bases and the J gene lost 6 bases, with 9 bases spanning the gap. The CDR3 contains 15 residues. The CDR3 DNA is TGCGCCAGCAGCCAAGAAGGGGCAGCTAATTCACCCCTCCACTTT. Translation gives CASSQEGAANSPLHF.

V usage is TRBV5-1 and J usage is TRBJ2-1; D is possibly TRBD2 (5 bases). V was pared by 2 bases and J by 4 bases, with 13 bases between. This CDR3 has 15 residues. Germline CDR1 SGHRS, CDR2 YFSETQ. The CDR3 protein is CASSLTGNLYNEQFF. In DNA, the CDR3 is TGCGCCAGCAGCTTAACCGGGAACTTATACAATGAGCAGTTCTTC.

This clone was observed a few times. The CDR3 DNA reads as TGTGCCAGCAGCCATCTCCCCGCGGGGTACTACGAGCAGTACTTC. Translating it yields CASSHLPAGYYEQYF. The V call is TRBV14, the J call TRBJ2-7; possible D gene TRBD2, 6 bases. From germline, CDR1 is SGHDN and CDR2 FVKESK. V lost 3 bases to trimming and J lost 3 bases, with 15 bases between them. The CDR3 is 15 amino acids.

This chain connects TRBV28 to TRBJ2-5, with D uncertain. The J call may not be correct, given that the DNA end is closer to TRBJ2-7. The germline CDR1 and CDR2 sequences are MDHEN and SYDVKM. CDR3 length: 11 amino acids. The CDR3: CASSSSYEQYF. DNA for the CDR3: TGTGCCAGCAGTTCGTCCTACGAGCAGTACTTC.

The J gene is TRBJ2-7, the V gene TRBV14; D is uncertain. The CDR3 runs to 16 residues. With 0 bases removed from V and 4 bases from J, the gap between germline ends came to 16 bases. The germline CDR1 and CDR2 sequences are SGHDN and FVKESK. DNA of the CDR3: TGTGCCAGCAGCCAAGATTTTACGGGTACCCAATACGAGCAGTACTTC. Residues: CASSQDFTGTQYEQYF.

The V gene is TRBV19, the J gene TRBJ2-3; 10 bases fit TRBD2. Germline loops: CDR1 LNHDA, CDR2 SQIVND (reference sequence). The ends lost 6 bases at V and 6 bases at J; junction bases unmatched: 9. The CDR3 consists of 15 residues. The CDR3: CASRWASGGADTQYF. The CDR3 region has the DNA TGTGCCAGTAGGTGGGCTAGCGGGGGAGCGGATACGCAGTATTTT.

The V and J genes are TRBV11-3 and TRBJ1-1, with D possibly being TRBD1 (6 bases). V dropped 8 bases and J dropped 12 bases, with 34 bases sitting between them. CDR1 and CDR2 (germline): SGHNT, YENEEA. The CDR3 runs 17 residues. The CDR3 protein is CASQQGPQGRGALPPFF. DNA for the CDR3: TGTGCCAGCCAACAGGGCCCACAGGGAAGGGGCGCGCTCCCTCCTTTCTTT.

CDR3 region: CATSRGNGQPGLEQYF. CDR3 nucleotides: TGTGCCACCAGCAGAGGGAATGGACAACCCGGCCTCGAGCAGTACTTC. The chain is built from TRBV15 and TRBJ2-7; maybe TRBD1 (5 bases). The germline CDR1 and CDR2 sequences are LNHNV and YYDKDF (reference sequence). The length of the CDR3 is 16 residues. The V end lost 1 base, the J end lost 6 bases, and 19 bases lay between the germline ends.

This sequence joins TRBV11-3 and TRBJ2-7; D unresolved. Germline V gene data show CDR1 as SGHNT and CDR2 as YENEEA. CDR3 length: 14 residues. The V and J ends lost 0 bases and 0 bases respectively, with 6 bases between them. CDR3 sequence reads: CASSLEHGSYEQYF. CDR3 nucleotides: TGTGCCAGCAGCTTAGAGCACGGCTCCTACGAGCAGTACTTC.

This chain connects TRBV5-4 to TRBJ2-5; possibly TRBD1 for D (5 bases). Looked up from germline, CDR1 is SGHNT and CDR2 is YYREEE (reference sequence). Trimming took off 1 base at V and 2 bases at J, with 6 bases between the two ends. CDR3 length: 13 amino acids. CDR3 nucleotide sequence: TGTGCCAGCAGCTTGAGGGGACAAGAGACCCAGTACTTC. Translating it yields CASSLRGQETQYF.

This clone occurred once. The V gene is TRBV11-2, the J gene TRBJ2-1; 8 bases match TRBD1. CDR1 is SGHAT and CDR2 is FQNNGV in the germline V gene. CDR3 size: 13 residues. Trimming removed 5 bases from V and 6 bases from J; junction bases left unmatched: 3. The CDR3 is CASSRGTGNEQFF. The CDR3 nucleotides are TGTGCCAGCAGCCGGGGGACAGGCAATGAGCAGTTCTTC.

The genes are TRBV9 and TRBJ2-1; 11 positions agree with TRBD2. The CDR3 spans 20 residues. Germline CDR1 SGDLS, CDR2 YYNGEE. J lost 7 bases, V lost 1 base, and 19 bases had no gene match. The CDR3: CASSVTGLSGRASSRNEQFF. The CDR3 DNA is TGTGCCAGCAGCGTAACAGGACTTAGCGGGAGGGCCTCATCTCGGAATGAGCAGTTCTTC.

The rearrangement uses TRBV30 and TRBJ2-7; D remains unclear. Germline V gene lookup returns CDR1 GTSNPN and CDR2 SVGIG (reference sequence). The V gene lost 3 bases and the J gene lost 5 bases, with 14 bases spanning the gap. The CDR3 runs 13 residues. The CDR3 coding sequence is TGTGCCTGGAGGGAGCTCGACGGCCACGAGCAGTACTTC. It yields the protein CAWRELDGHEQYF.

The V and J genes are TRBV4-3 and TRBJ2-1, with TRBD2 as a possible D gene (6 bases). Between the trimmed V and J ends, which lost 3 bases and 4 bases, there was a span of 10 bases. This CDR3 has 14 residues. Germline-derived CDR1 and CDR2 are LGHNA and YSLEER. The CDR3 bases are TGCGCCAGCAGCCAGAGTAGCGGATACAATGAGCAGTTCTTC. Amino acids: CASSQSSGYNEQFF.

CDR3 sequence: CASSQTIGANYGYTF. CDR3 DNA: TGCGCCAGCAGCCAAACGATTGGAGCTAACTATGGCTACACCTTC. The chain employs TRBV4-3 and TRBJ1-2; D unclear. Germline V gives CDR1 LGHNA, CDR2 YSLEER. V was cut by 2 bases and J by 0 bases, with 10 bases left in between. The CDR3 covers 15 residues.